This is a list of T cell receptor beta chains from one sample in a study of cytomegalovirus exposure and HLA in healthy donors. Some clones are missing from TCRdb's copy, which holds only in-frame ones; the method was immunoSEQ multiplex PCR. The table includes 200,000 to 250,000 clones, roughly 91% detected once. The sequenced material came from PBMCs. These receptors originate from a woman younger than 30 in good health and CMV-seropositive. The CDR3 runs from the conserved cysteine through the conserved F or W. D genes are given only for firm matches. Clone size is given for some rows only: seen once, a few or many times, or a class if the clone is expanded.

clone_size | j_call | d_call | v_call | cdr3_nt | cdr3_aa
. | TRBJ2-7 | TRBD2 | TRBV6-1 | TGTGCCAGCAGTGGTAGCGGGAGTGTCCCTCCGTACGAGCAGTACTTC | CASSGSGSVPPYEQYF
. | TRBJ2-1 | . | TRBV28 | TGTGCCAGCAGTTTATGGACCCCTAGCACCCTGTTCTTC | CASSLWTPSTLFF
. | TRBJ1-1 | . | TRBV7-2 | TGTGCCAGCAGCTTAAAAACATCCCAGGGGTTTTTCTTT | CASSLKTSQGFFF
. | TRBJ2-7 | . | TRBV6-1 | TGTGCCAGCAGTGTAGACGAGCAGTACTTC | CASSVDEQYF
. | TRBJ1-4 | TRBD1 | TRBV5-1 | TGCGCCAGCAGCTTGGCCGGGACAGCTGATGAAAAACTGTTTTTT | CASSLAGTADEKLFF
few | TRBJ1-5 | TRBD1 | TRBV28 | TGTGCCAGCAGTGTAGGGACAGCCCCTCATCAGCCCCAGCATTTT | CASSVGTAPHQPQHF
. | TRBJ1-1 | . | TRBV11-2 | TGTGCCAGCAGCAAGGGGAGGGGCGGTAACACTGAAGCTTTCTTT | CASSKGRGGNTEAFF
. | TRBJ2-7 | TRBD2 | TRBV4-2 | TGTGCCAGCAGCCAAGCGTTGTCAGGCGGGGGCTACGAGCAGTACTTC | CASSQALSGGGYEQYF
. | TRBJ1-2 | TRBD1 | TRBV5-1 | TGCGCCAGCAGCTTGGCGGCAGGGGGTTCATATGGCTACACCTTC | CASSLAAGGSYGYTF
few | TRBJ2-3 | . | TRBV11-2 | TGTGCCAGCAGGACACGCCCCAATACGCAGTATTTT | CASRTRPNTQYF
. | TRBJ1-3 | . | TRBV9 | TGTGCCAGCAGCGGGAGGCGTTTCTCTGGAAACACCATATATTTT | CASSGRRFSGNTIYF
. | TRBJ2-7 | TRBD1 | TRBV28 | TGTGCCAGCACTCTCACGGGACAGGGATCCCACGAGCAGTACTTC | CASTLTGQGSHEQYF
. | TRBJ1-4 | . | TRBV5-1 | TGCGCCAGCAGCCCGGGGTATGCAACTAATGAAAAACTGTTTTTT | CASSPGYATNEKLFF
. | TRBJ2-1 | TRBD2 | TRBV19 | TGTGCCAGTAGTGAGACTAGCGGGAACCCCTACAATGAGCAGTTCTTC | CASSETSGNPYNEQFF
. | TRBJ2-7 | . | TRBV30 | TGTGCCTTATGGACAGTACGATCCGAGCAGTACTTC | CALWTVRSEQYF
. | TRBJ2-1 | . | TRBV27 | TGTGCCAGCAGTTTCATGAGCGCTAATGAGCAGTTCTTC | CASSFMSANEQFF
. | TRBJ2-7 | TRBD2 | TRBV19 | TGTGCCAGTAGTACAGCACCGAGTCTTCCCGGGACTAACTACGAGCAGTACTTC | CASSTAPSLPGTNYEQYF
. | TRBJ2-3 | TRBD2 | TRBV11-2 | TGTGCCAGCAGCTTGACTAGCGGGACAGATACGCAGTATTTT | CASSLTSGTDTQYF
. | TRBJ2-3 | . | TRBV6-5 | TGTGCCAGCAGTTACTCGTCGGCCGACGAGGCGCAGTATTTT | CASSYSSADEAQYF
. | TRBJ1-1 | TRBD1 | TRBV5-1 | TGCGCCAGCAGCTTGGGAAGGGGGCAGATAGACACTGAAGCTTTCTTT | CASSLGRGQIDTEAFF
. | TRBJ1-1 | . | TRBV19 | TGTGCCAGTAGGATCTACCAAGGTGGCGGTGAAGCTTTCTTT | CASRIYQGGGEAFF
. | TRBJ1-2 | . | TRBV9 | TGTGCCAGCAGACCTCAGGGCCACTATGGCTACACCTTC | CASRPQGHYGYTF
once | TRBJ2-5 | TRBD2 | TRBV11-2 | TGTGCCAGCAGCTTAGATGGGTCACTAGCGGGAGTAAAAGAGACCCAGTACTTC | CASSLDGSLAGVKETQYF
. | TRBJ2-7 | TRBD2 | TRBV2 | TGTGCCAGCAGCCTAGCGGGCGCCCGGGACGAGCAGTACTTC | CASSLAGARDEQYF
. | TRBJ2-1 | . | TRBV15 | TGTGCCACCAGCAGACAGGGTACGGAGCAGTTCTTC | CATSRQGTEQFF
. | TRBJ2-5 | TRBD1 | TRBV25-1 | TGTGCCAGCAGTGATTTCCTGGGACAGACCCAAGAGACCCAGTACTTC | CASSDFLGQTQETQYF
. | TRBJ2-3 | . | TRBV30 | TGTGCCTGGAGTAGTGAGGGCCCAGATACGCAGTATTTT | CAWSSEGPDTQYF